This entry is about one T cell receptor (beta chain). This clone was recorded only once. What antigen it recognizes has not been identified. Within one base of it there is no much larger clone, and no base qualities were kept. The germline V gene (reference sequence) yields SEHNR for CDR1 and FQNEAQ for CDR2. Between the V and J ends, shortened by 2 bases and 3 bases respectively, the junction contains 11 bases. Taken from cysteine to phenylalanine, the CDR3 has 15 residues. The only DNA kept is the CDR3, 45 bases in frame from the first base. The immunoSEQ Assay, a bias-controlled multiplex PCR, was used to amplify TCRbeta CDR3 regions from genomic DNA. The paper's processing steps were these. Nucleated cell counts per sample were estimated from amplification of reference gene primers within the assay. To quantify the absolute abundance of each unique TCRbeta CDR3 rearrangement, sequence reads were collapsed and filtered. For each sample, productive Simpson clonality was calculated by taking the square root of Simpson's diversity index across productive rearrangements. TCRdb took over this immuneACCESS table, retaining in-frame rearrangements with V and J assigned. Such tables are incomplete; in checked studies, under half of the missing clones stem from an unresolved V gene, and the remainder is unexplained. For V, J and clone size, that table is used; D and trimming come from the DNA. The sample records some 280,000 clones, 89% of which are singletons. The top ten hold approximately 12% of the sample.

The record originates from a study of blood T cell repertoires in COVID-19 (dated by TCRdb to about 2020). In the study overall: Samples covering the acute and convalescent phases of COVID-19 were provided by collaborators in the United States, Italy and Spain. Nearly every sample came with metadata listing a de-identified subject ID, COVID-19 status, age in years and sex. HLA class I and class II types, where available, came from metadata supplied by the sample provider rather than from assay-based typing. The samples were drawn from two sources: the first 160 participants of the ongoing ImmuneRACE study, and fewer than 1,500 subjects contributed by 6 global collaborators. The material from the prospective study consisted of cDNA or gDNA derived from T cells, B-cell-depleted T cells, or PBMCs. The repertoires were released in a freely available public database meant as a resource for research on the immune response to SARS-CoV-2. The dataset comprised deeply sampled blood TCRbeta repertoires from subjects exposed to, actively infected with, or recovered from COVID-19. Here is what the overall study found, with its caveats: How much clinical and demographic metadata was included differed by source and by participant, and the metadata was provided uncurated.

Each collaborating institution followed its own protocols to collect whole blood in K2EDTA tubes. For TCRbeta analysis, collaborators shipped samples in one of three forms: frozen whole blood, isolated PBMCs, or DNA extracted from either of those sample types. The material sequenced was peripheral blood. The sequence was obtained from an older woman with acute or convalescent COVID-19. The chain links TRBV7-9 with TRBJ1-5, with no confident D gene call. CDR3 region: CASSLMGSTNQPQHF. The nucleotide sequence reads TGTGCCAGCAGCTTAATGGGCAGCACCAATCAGCCCCAGCATTTT.